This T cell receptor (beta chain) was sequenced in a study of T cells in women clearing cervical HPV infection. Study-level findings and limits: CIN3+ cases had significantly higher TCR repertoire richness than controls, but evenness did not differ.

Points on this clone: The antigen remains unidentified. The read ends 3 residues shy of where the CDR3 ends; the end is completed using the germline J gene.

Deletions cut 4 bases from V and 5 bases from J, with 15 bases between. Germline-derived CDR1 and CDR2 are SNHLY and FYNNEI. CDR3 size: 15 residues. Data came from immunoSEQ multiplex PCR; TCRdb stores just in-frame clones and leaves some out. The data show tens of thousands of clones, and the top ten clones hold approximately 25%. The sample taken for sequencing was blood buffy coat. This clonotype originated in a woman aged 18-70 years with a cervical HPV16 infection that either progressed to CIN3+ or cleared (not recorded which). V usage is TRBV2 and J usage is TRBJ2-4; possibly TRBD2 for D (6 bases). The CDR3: CASSVFGGIQNIQYF. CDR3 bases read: TGTGCCAGCAGTGTTTTTGGCGGGATTCAAAACATT. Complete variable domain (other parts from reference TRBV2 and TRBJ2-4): EPEVTQTPSHQVTQMGQEVILRCVPISNHLYFYWYRQILGQKVEFLVSFYNNEISEKSEIFDDQFSVERPDGSNFTLKIRSTKLEDSAMYFCASSVFGGIQNIQYFGAGTRLSVL.